The entry that follows covers one TCR beta chain sequence. The data were taken from a study of shared T cell receptors in the human thymus. Trimming took off 6 bases at V and 8 bases at J, with 26 bases between the two ends. CDR3 length: 16 amino acids. The germline V gene encodes CDR1 GTSNPN and CDR2 SVGIG (reference sequence). Here immunoSEQ multiplex PCR was the method, and the copy in TCRdb shows in-frame clones only, minus some. The sample includes roughly 550,000 clones, about 80% seen only once; the top ten take roughly 0.013%. These data were likewise used in another study, on human thymus T cells. In that study: The sample donors, healthy Finnish infants, were having corrective surgery for congenital heart defects. Surgeons resected thymus tissue during corrective heart surgery. Blood and thymic repertoires both appeared biased in V and J gene usage. Reports from related research described highly overlapping thymic repertoires among unrelated individuals.

The sequence came from a boy less than two years old with a congenital heart defect. J is TRBJ2-1 and V is TRBV30; perhaps TRBD2 as D (6 bases). The specimen sequenced was thymocytes. The CDR3 DNA follows: TGTGCCTGCAATCTCTGGAGGGGCCCTCCTACATATGAGCAGTTCTTC. Protein: CACNLWRGPPTYEQFF.